What follows are 5 T cell receptor beta chains derived from one specimen sequenced in a study of blood T cell repertoires in COVID-19. Sequencing used immunoSEQ multiplex PCR; TCRdb keeps in-frame clones, though not all of them. The repertoire has 110,000 or so clones, approximately 71% of them found once; the top ten carry 7.9%. The material sequenced was peripheral blood. The receptors here all came from a human donor in a cohort sampled during active COVID-19.

This clone was recorded at least ten times. The chain couples TRBV5-1 to TRBJ1-4; the match to TRBD1 covers 7 bases. The CDR3 sequence is 15 residues long. J was trimmed by 8 bases and V by 2 bases; bases with no gene match: 9. CDR1 is SGHRS, CDR2 YFSETQ, per germline. The chain's CDR3 is CASSLNRQGGEKLFF. CDR3 sequence (DNA): TGCGCCAGCAGCTTAAATCGACAGGGAGGCGAAAAACTGTTTTTT.

This chain links TRBV11-3 with TRBJ2-2; D not certain. In germline, CDR1 is SGHNT, CDR2 YENEEA. V dropped 0 bases and J dropped 5 bases, with 13 bases sitting between them. The CDR3 runs 16 residues. CDR3: CASSLEGGRWTGELFF. The CDR3, as DNA: TGTGCCAGCAGCTTAGAAGGTGGGCGTTGGACCGGGGAGCTGTTTTTT.

The chain links TRBV11-3 to TRBJ1-1; 8 nucleotides line up with TRBD1. CDR1 is SGHNT, CDR2 YENEEA, per germline. V shed 4 bases, J shed 3 bases, and the junction held 7 bases outside the gene matches. The CDR3 is made up of 15 amino acids. This chain's CDR3 is CASSSRQGWDTEAFF. For the CDR3, the DNA is TGTGCCAGCAGCTCCAGACAGGGGTGGGACACTGAAGCTTTCTTT.

The V and J genes are TRBV21-1 and TRBJ2-7; the D segment call TRBD1 is taken from the table without a DNA check. TRBV21-1 is described as a pseudogene. CDR3 length equals 15 residues. The CDR3 coding sequence is TGTGCCAGCAGCGAACAGAAAAGTTCCTCCTACGAGCAGTACTTC. Its protein is CASSEQKSSSYEQYF.

The chain couples TRBV5-1 to TRBJ1-4, with TRBD1 matching 10 bases. CDR3 size: 15 residues. Germline V gives CDR1 SGHRS, CDR2 YFSETQ. Trimming cost V 4 bases and J 3 bases; bases outside gene matches: 3. The CDR3 loop reads CASSPTGGPNEKLFF. The CDR3 bases are TGCGCCAGCAGCCCGACAGGGGGCCCTAATGAAAAACTGTTTTTT.